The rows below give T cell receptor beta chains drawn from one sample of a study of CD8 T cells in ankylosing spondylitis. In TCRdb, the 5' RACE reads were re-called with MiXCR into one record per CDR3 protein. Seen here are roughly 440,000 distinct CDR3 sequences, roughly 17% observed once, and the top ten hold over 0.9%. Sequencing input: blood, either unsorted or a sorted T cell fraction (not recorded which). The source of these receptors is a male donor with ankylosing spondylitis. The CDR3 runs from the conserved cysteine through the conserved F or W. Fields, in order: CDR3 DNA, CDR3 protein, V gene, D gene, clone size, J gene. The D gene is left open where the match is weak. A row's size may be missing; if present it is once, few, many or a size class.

TGTGCCAGCACTCCGACTAGCGGGGGCTCTGGGGCCAACGTCCTGACTTTC,CASTPTSGGSGANVLTF,TRBV6-1,TRBD2,few,TRBJ2-6
TGCAGTGCTAGTATGGGTGCTGACACAGATACGCAGTATTTT,CSASMGADTDTQYF,TRBV20-1,-,-,TRBJ2-3
TGCAGTGCTATGGGACTAGCGGGAGACAATGAGCAGTTCTTC,CSAMGLAGDNEQFF,TRBV20-1,TRBD2,-,TRBJ2-1
TGCAGCGTTGGTCGCACAGATACGCAGTATTTT,CSVGRTDTQYF,TRBV29-1,-,few,TRBJ2-3
TGTGCCAGCACGTGGGGGACAGGGCACGAAGAGACCCAGTACTTC,CASTWGTGHEETQYF,TRBV6-1,TRBD1,-,TRBJ2-5
TGTGCCAGCAGTTACGGGCTAGCGGGCACAGATACGCAGTATTTT,CASSYGLAGTDTQYF,TRBV6-5,TRBD2,-,TRBJ2-3
TGTGCCAGCAGCCCCCAAAACTCCTACGAGCAGTACTTC,CASSPQNSYEQYF,TRBV11-2,-,-,TRBJ2-7
TGCAGTGCAAACACCGGGACAACTACTTCCTACGAGCAGTACTTC,CSANTGTTTSYEQYF,TRBV20-1,-,-,TRBJ2-7
TGTGCCAGCCGGGGGTCGGGACTAGCGGGAGTAGCGGCCGAGCAGTACTTC,CASRGSGLAGVAAEQYF,TRBV12-3/TRBV12-4,TRBD2,-,TRBJ2-7
TGCAGCGTTGATTTTCTAGCCCCCATCGGGACAGATACGCAGTATTTT,CSVDFLAPIGTDTQYF,TRBV29-1,-,-,TRBJ2-3
TGTGCCAGCAGTCCCTCGGGGGCGGGGGACACTGAAGCTTTCTTT,CASSPSGAGDTEAFF,TRBV12-3/TRBV12-4,-,once,TRBJ1-1
TGTGCCAGCTCACCCCTACCGGGACAGGGGGCTGGAAACTATGGCTACACCTTC,CASSPLPGQGAGNYGYTF,TRBV18,TRBD1,few,TRBJ1-2
TGCAGCGTTGTTAGCGGGAGGGCCGGAGAGACCCAGTACTTC,CSVVSGRAGETQYF,TRBV29-1,TRBD2,many,TRBJ2-5
TGTGCCAGCACACGGACGTTATACAATGAGCAGTTCTTC,CASTRTLYNEQFF,TRBV7-2,-,-,TRBJ2-1
TGTGCCAGCAGTGAAAGGGGTACGGGTTACAATCAGCCCCAGCATTTT,CASSERGTGYNQPQHF,TRBV2,-,few,TRBJ1-5
TGCAGTGCTAGAGAGCGGACAGGGTTTCGCAATGAGCAGTTCTTC,CSARERTGFRNEQFF,TRBV20-1,TRBD1,-,TRBJ2-1
TGTGCCAGCAGCAGAACTAGCGGGGGTAACTACGAGCAGTACTTC,CASSRTSGGNYEQYF,TRBV12-3/TRBV12-4,TRBD2,medium-sized,TRBJ2-7
TGTGCCAGCGGCCTCCGGATTGGCACAGATACGCAGTATTTT,CASGLRIGTDTQYF,TRBV7-9,-,-,TRBJ2-3